This paragraph reports one T cell receptor (beta chain). This record comes from a study of blood T cell repertoires in COVID-19. About the research overall: COVID-19 samples collected from the United States, Italy and Spain covered acute and convalescent phases.

In the authors' workflow: Amplified reference gene primers provided the basis for estimating nucleated cell counts. The assay was immunoSEQ multiplex PCR, and TCRdb's table has in-frame clones only and misses some. V and J calls plus clone size are reproduced from that table; the DNA served to infer D and trimming. The sample lists 200,000 to 250,000 clones, around nine tenths occurring once. There are 16 residues in the CDR3. Germline V gene data show CDR1 as MNHEY and CDR2 as SMNVEV (reference sequence). V lost 5 bases and J lost 3, with 19 bases in between. The sequencing input was peripheral blood. The sequence derives from a man younger than 35 with active or convalescent COVID-19. The chain couples TRBV27 to TRBJ1-2, with D perhaps TRBD1 (6 bases). In nucleotides, the CDR3 is TGTGCCAGCAGTCATCGGGTTGGGGGCGCGGACTATGGCTACACCTTC. Translated: CASSHRVGGADYGYTF.